This T cell receptor (beta chain) derives from a study of blood T cell repertoires in COVID-19. Study details: Sites in the United States, Italy and Spain provided acute and convalescent COVID-19 samples. T cells, B-cell-depleted T cells, or PBMCs provided the cDNA or gDNA that served as material.

Per the original methods: Quantification of nucleated cells was approximated via reference gene primer amplification. Libraries were prepared by immunoSEQ multiplex PCR; TCRdb keeps only in-frame clonotypes and omits some of them. The V and J calls and clone size were taken over from that table, and D and trimming were inferred from the DNA. This table holds tens of thousands of clones, under 95% found once. The ends were cut back, 3 bases at V and 5 bases at J, with 16 bases in the middle. The CDR3 sequence is 16 residues long. In germline, CDR1 is MDHEN, CDR2 SYDVKM. This receptor was identified in a woman aged 55-70 years with active COVID-19. The chain is built from TRBV28 and TRBJ2-2; no firm D call. The material sequenced was peripheral blood. The CDR3 is CASSLGIAVRTGELFF. The DNA for the CDR3 is TGTGCCAGCAGTTTGGGTATCGCGGTCCGGACCGGGGAGCTGTTTTTT.